A selection of T cell receptor beta chains follows, all from one sample in a study of T cell responses to AZD1222 COVID-19 vaccine. Generated by immunoSEQ multiplex PCR, the TCRdb table keeps only in-frame clones and is missing some. This sample has about 160,000 clones; 94% occur once, and the top ten carry over 0.95%. The source material was peripheral blood, sampled on day 0 of AZD1222 vaccination. These receptors originate from an adult in good health. Each CDR3 is given with its conserved first and last residue. D genes are given only for firm matches. Some rows mark clone size as missing; the rest say once, few, many or name a class of expanded clone.

CDR3nt | CDR3aa | j_gene | abundance | v_gene | d_gene
TGTGCCAGCAGACGGGGGCGGACTAGCGGGAGAAAGGAACAAGAGACCCAGTACTTC | CASRRGRTSGRKEQETQYF | TRBJ2-5 | - | TRBV11-2 | TRBD2
TGTGCCAGCAGTAATCATAACTATGGCTACACCTTC | CASSNHNYGYTF | TRBJ1-2 | - | TRBV6-5 | -
TGTGCCAGCAGTTTACGGGCCGGGGAGCTGTTTTTT | CASSLRAGELFF | TRBJ2-2 | - | TRBV12-3/TRBV12-4 | -
TGTGCCAGCTCACCTGGGCTAGCGGGGGCCTATTCCTACAATGAGCAGTTCTTC | CASSPGLAGAYSYNEQFF | TRBJ2-1 | - | TRBV18 | TRBD2
TGTGCCAGCAGTCTTACTAGCGGGAGCACAGATACGCAGTATTTT | CASSLTSGSTDTQYF | TRBJ2-3 | - | TRBV6-4 | TRBD2
TGTGCCAGTAGTCACAGGGGCACGTTTCAGCCCCAGCATTTT | CASSHRGTFQPQHF | TRBJ1-5 | - | TRBV19 | TRBD1
TGTGCCAGCAGCCGGACGGGGACATCCCAAGAGACCCAGTACTTC | CASSRTGTSQETQYF | TRBJ2-5 | - | TRBV5-6 | -
TGTGCCAGCGGAGGGGCTTGGCAGCCCCAGCATTTT | CASGGAWQPQHF | TRBJ1-5 | - | TRBV19 | -
TGTGCCAGCAGCGTTGACCCGGGGGTAGCAAAGACTGAAGCTTTCTTT | CASSVDPGVAKTEAFF | TRBJ1-1 | - | TRBV9 | -
TGTGCCACCAGCAGAACGGACAGGGTCACTGAAGCTTTCTTT | CATSRTDRVTEAFF | TRBJ1-1 | - | TRBV15 | TRBD1
TGTGCCAGCAGCACCCAGACAGGGACGCGCGGCTACACCTTC | CASSTQTGTRGYTF | TRBJ1-2 | - | TRBV7-8 | TRBD1
TGTGCCAGCAGTGAAACTGCCTCTAGCACAGATACGCAGTATTTT | CASSETASSTDTQYF | TRBJ2-3 | - | TRBV6-4 | -
TGCAGTGTTACTGAAGCTTTCTTT | CSVTEAFF | TRBJ1-1 | - | TRBV20-1 | -
TGTGCCAGCAGCAAAGACAGGGGCCAAGAGACCCAGTACTTC | CASSKDRGQETQYF | TRBJ2-5 | - | TRBV21-1 | -
TGTGCCAGCAGCTTTGGGGTAGATCAGCCCCAGCATTTT | CASSFGVDQPQHF | TRBJ1-5 | - | TRBV5-4 | -
TGTGCCAGTAGTCGGGGCAGGGAAGCGCAGTTCTCCTACAATGAGCAGTTCTTC | CASSRGREAQFSYNEQFF | TRBJ2-1 | - | TRBV19 | -
TGTGCCAGCAGTTACCCTCCTGGGAGCAGGGGCTGGGGCTACACCTTC | CASSYPPGSRGWGYTF | TRBJ1-2 | - | TRBV6-2/TRBV6-3 | -
TGTGCCAGTAGCGGAGCGGAGATTGATTCACCCCTCCACTTT | CASSGAEIDSPLHF | TRBJ1-6 | few | TRBV19 | -
TGTGCCAGCAGTACGTACCCCCAGAATGAGCAGTTCTTC | CASSTYPQNEQFF | TRBJ2-1 | - | TRBV27 | -
TGCAGCGTCCGACCAACCACTGAAGCTTTCTTT | CSVRPTTEAFF | TRBJ1-1 | - | TRBV29-1 | -
TGCGCCAGCAGCTTGGTGCCGGGGAACCAAGAGACCCAGTACTTC | CASSLVPGNQETQYF | TRBJ2-5 | - | TRBV5-1 | -
TGTGCCAGCTCACTCTCCCGTGGGGAAGCTTTCTTT | CASSLSRGEAFF | TRBJ1-1 | - | TRBV18 | -
TGTGCCAGCAGCTTGTGGAACGCTGGAAACACCATATATTTT | CASSLWNAGNTIYF | TRBJ1-3 | - | TRBV7-2 | -
TGTGCCAGCAGTGAAAGCGCCTATAGCAATCAGCCCCAGCATTTT | CASSESAYSNQPQHF | TRBJ1-5 | - | TRBV6-1 | -
TGTGCCAGCGGAACGACAGGGTCATTTGAAAAACTGTTTTTT | CASGTTGSFEKLFF | TRBJ1-4 | - | TRBV27 | TRBD1
TGTGCCAGTAGTACAGGTACTAGCGGGAGCTTCCGAGCCAATGAGCAGTTCTTC | CASSTGTSGSFRANEQFF | TRBJ2-1 | - | TRBV19 | TRBD2
TGCGCCAGCAGCTTAGACACAGGTTTAACAGATACGCAGTATTTT | CASSLDTGLTDTQYF | TRBJ2-3 | - | TRBV5-1 | -
TGTGCCAGCAGTACTACAGGGGGCGATCAGCCCCAGCATTTT | CASSTTGGDQPQHF | TRBJ1-5 | - | TRBV7-2 | TRBD1
TGCGCCAGCAGCCAAGGGAGCTCTGGAAACACCATATATTTT | CASSQGSSGNTIYF | TRBJ1-3 | - | TRBV4-1 | -
TGTGCCAGCAGTTACTCTGGGGGTACTGAAGCTTTCTTT | CASSYSGGTEAFF | TRBJ1-1 | - | TRBV6-2/TRBV6-3 | -
TGTGCCAGCACCACCCCCGACAGACGAAACTATGGCTACACCTTC | CASTTPDRRNYGYTF | TRBJ1-2 | - | TRBV7-8 | -
TGTGCCAGCAGCCCCCCAGGGTGGGGCCAGAACTATGGCTACACCTTC | CASSPPGWGQNYGYTF | TRBJ1-2 | - | TRBV5-4 | -
TGTGCCAGCAGCTTAGATAGGGGCCTTGAAGCTTTCTTT | CASSLDRGLEAFF | TRBJ1-1 | - | TRBV11-2 | -
TGTGCCAGCAGCGCGAATGACAAACTGGCGCAGTATTTT | CASSANDKLAQYF | TRBJ2-3 | - | TRBV7-2 | -
TGTGCCAGCAGTTTAATGGGGGCTAATCAGCCCCAGCATTTT | CASSLMGANQPQHF | TRBJ1-5 | - | TRBV27 | -
TGTGCCAGCAGCACCGACGGGGATGTGGAGACCCAGTACTTC | CASSTDGDVETQYF | TRBJ2-5 | - | TRBV6-5 | -
TGCGCCAGCAGCTTGGTAGGGGCTGGAAACACCATATATTTT | CASSLVGAGNTIYF | TRBJ1-3 | - | TRBV5-1 | -
TGTGCCAGCAGGGCTTCCCCGCCGGTGAGGGAACCCACTAATGAAAAACTGTTTTTT | CASRASPPVREPTNEKLFF | TRBJ1-4 | - | TRBV7-7 | -
TGTGCCAGCAGCTTGCGACTAGCGGGAGTAAGTGGGGCCAACGTCCTGACTTTC | CASSLRLAGVSGANVLTF | TRBJ2-6 | - | TRBV11-2 | TRBD2
TGTGCCAGCAGTCTCACTCAGGTAGATGGCTACACCTTC | CASSLTQVDGYTF | TRBJ1-2 | - | TRBV12-3/TRBV12-4 | -
TGTGCCAGCAGCCAAGGAGCAACTAATGAAAAACTGTTTTTT | CASSQGATNEKLFF | TRBJ1-4 | - | TRBV3-1/TRBV3-2 | -
TGTGCCAGCAAAAGGGAAACAGGGGTGAGATTTTTGGATACGCAGTATTTT | CASKRETGVRFLDTQYF | TRBJ2-3 | - | TRBV27 | TRBD1
TGCGCCAGCAGGCCTGGGACAGGGGACTATAGCAATCAGCCCCAGCATTTT | CASRPGTGDYSNQPQHF | TRBJ1-5 | - | TRBV5-1 | TRBD1
TGCGCCAGCAGCCATCGGACGGGGGCGCCAGATCAGCCCCAGCATTTT | CASSHRTGAPDQPQHF | TRBJ1-5 | - | TRBV4-1 | -
TGTGCCACCCAGGACCCCACGGGGGCCGGGGAGCTGTTTTTT | CATQDPTGAGELFF | TRBJ2-2 | - | TRBV24-1 | -
TGTGCCAGCAGCTTGACTTGGGACAGGGGAGATACGCAGTATTTT | CASSLTWDRGDTQYF | TRBJ2-3 | - | TRBV5-6 | TRBD1
TGTGCCAGCAGCCCCCGGGGAGCCGTGAACACTGAAGCTTTCTTT | CASSPRGAVNTEAFF | TRBJ1-1 | - | TRBV7-2 | -
TGTGCCAGCAGCCAAGCCCCCCTTGTCTCCTATCAAACCGGGGAGCTGTTTTTT | CASSQAPLVSYQTGELFF | TRBJ2-2 | few | TRBV3-1/TRBV3-2 | -
TGTGCCAGCAGCTTGTTAGGGGGGGGCACGCAGTATTTT | CASSLLGGGTQYF | TRBJ2-3 | - | TRBV5-4 | -
- | CASILGVETQYF | TRBJ2-5 | - | TRBV23-1 | -